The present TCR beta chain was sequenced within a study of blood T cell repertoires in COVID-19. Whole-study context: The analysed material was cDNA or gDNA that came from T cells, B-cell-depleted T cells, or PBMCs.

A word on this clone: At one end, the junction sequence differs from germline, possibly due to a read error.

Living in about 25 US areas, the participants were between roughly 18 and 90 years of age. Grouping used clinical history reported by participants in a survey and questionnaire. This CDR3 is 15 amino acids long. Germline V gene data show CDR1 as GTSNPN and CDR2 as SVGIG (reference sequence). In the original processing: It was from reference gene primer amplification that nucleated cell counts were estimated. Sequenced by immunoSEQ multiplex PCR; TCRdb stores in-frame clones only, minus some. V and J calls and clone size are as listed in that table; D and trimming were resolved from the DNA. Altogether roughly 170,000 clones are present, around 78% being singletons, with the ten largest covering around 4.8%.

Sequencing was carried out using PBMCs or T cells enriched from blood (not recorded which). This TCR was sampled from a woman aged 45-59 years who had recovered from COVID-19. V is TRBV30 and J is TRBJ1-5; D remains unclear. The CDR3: CAWRPGGYSHQPQHF. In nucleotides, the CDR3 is TGTGCCTGGAGGCCAGGAGGGTATAGCCATCAGCCCCAGCATTTT. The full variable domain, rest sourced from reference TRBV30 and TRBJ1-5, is SQTIHQWPATLVQPVGSPLSLECTVEGTSNPNLYWYRQAAGRGLQLLFYSVGIGQISSEVPQNLSASRPQDRQFILSSKKLLLSDSGFYLCAWRPGGYSHQPQHFGDGTRLSIL.